These T cell receptor beta chains were read from a single sample in a study of T-cell reconstitution after alpha-beta-depleted transplantation in children. TCRdb processed the PCR reads anew with MiXCR; each CDR3 protein has one entry. The table has approximately 800,000 distinct CDR3 sequences, approximately 15% seen once. The sample in question was PBMCs, mostly from graft donor cells, obtained 360 days after TCRalphabeta/CD19-depleted stem cell transplant. Every receptor here comes from a male patient between 10 and 17 years old who had a stem cell transplant for acute lymphoblastic leukemia, so the T cells may come from the graft donor. CDR3s include the opening cysteine and the closing phenylalanine or tryptophan. D genes are given only for firm matches. Size tells how often a clone was seen (once, few, many) or the class of an expanded clone, and some rows leave it out.

TRBJ2-7	few	.	TRBV5-1	TGCGCCAGCAGCTTGGTAGGGATGAGCTCCTACGAGCAGTACTTC	CASSLVGMSSYEQYF
TRBJ1-1	many	.	TRBV5-1	TGCGCCAGCAGCGCCACCAGGGTGACCACTGAAGCTTTCTTT	CASSATRVTTEAFF
TRBJ2-3	many	.	TRBV12-3/TRBV12-4	TGTGCCAGCAGTGCCGGGCAGTGGGCGCAGTATTTT	CASSAGQWAQYF
TRBJ2-1	few	.	TRBV9	TGTGCCAGCAGCTTAGACCCGGGGGAGATAAATGAGCAGTTCTTC	CASSLDPGEINEQFF
TRBJ2-7	.	.	TRBV3-1	TGTGCCAGCAGCCCACCCAGACACAGGGGAGGGTACGAGCAGTACTTC	CASSPPRHRGGYEQYF
TRBJ1-1	many	.	TRBV5-1	TGCGCCAGCAGCTTCGGGACCTCCACTGAAGCTTTCTTT	CASSFGTSTEAFF
TRBJ2-7	few	TRBD2	TRBV9	TGTGCCAGCAGCGTAGAATCTCTAGCGGGGGTCTACGAGCAGTACTTC	CASSVESLAGVYEQYF
TRBJ2-5	.	TRBD1	TRBV2	TGTGCCAGCAGTGGATTATATGGGACAGAACAAGAGACCCAGTACTTC	CASSGLYGTEQETQYF
TRBJ2-6	.	TRBD1	TRBV11-1	TGTGCCAGCAGCCCACTGACAGGGGGCGGGACTGGGGCCAACGTCCTGACTTTC	CASSPLTGGGTGANVLTF
TRBJ2-7	.	.	TRBV5-1	TGCGCCAGCAGCGATGGACCAACCTACGAGCAGTACTTC	CASSDGPTYEQYF
TRBJ2-5	few	TRBD2	TRBV10-3	TGTGCCATCAGTGGGCACGGGACTACCCAAGAGACCCAGTACTTC	CAISGHGTTQETQYF
TRBJ2-1	.	.	TRBV6-6	TGTGCCATCCGGGACCTAGCGTACAATGAGCAGTTCTTC	CAIRDLAYNEQFF
TRBJ2-5	few	.	TRBV20-1	TGCAGTGCAGAGGGACGGCAAGAGACCCAGTACTTC	CSAEGRQETQYF
TRBJ2-2	few	TRBD2	TRBV20-1	TGCAGTGCTCGTACTAGCGGGCGGAACACCGGGGAGCTGTTTTTT	CSARTSGRNTGELFF
TRBJ2-3	.	TRBD1	TRBV15	TGTGCCACCTCCCATCGAGGGGGACAGGGGGTTAGTGATACGCAGTATTTT	CATSHRGGQGVSDTQYF
TRBJ2-7	.	TRBD2	TRBV12-3/TRBV12-4	TGTGCCAGCAGTTCGAGACTAGCGGGAAAATACGAGCAGTACTTC	CASSSRLAGKYEQYF
TRBJ1-4	.	TRBD1	TRBV12-3/TRBV12-4	TGTGCCAGCATTCCTTACAGGGGAACTAATGAAAAACTGTTTTTT	CASIPYRGTNEKLFF
TRBJ1-1	many	.	TRBV2	TGTGCCAGCAGTGTGGACGGGGAGGGCACTGAAGCTTTCTTT	CASSVDGEGTEAFF
TRBJ2-1	few	.	TRBV12-3/TRBV12-4	TGTGCCAGCAGTTTATTTCCCAGGGGTCTAAGTACCTACAATGAGCAGTTCTTC	CASSLFPRGLSTYNEQFF
TRBJ2-5	.	.	TRBV7-9	TGTGCCAGCAGCCCAGGATTCTTCACCTTAGAAGAGACCCAGTACTTC	CASSPGFFTLEETQYF
TRBJ2-7	.	.	TRBV18	TGTGCCAGCTCCCTCACCCAGGGGTTCAATACGGCCCTTTCCTACGAGCAGTACTTC	CASSLTQGFNTALSYEQYF
TRBJ1-2	.	TRBD1	TRBV20-1	TGCAGTGCCTACGGTTACAGGGGCGATGGCAGAGGCTACACCTTC	CSAYGYRGDGRGYTF
TRBJ2-3	.	.	TRBV19	TGTGCCAGTAGTATAAGAGGTCACCGGTATTTT	CASSIRGHRYF
TRBJ2-1	.	TRBD2	TRBV2	TGTGCCAGCAGTGTGCGGCTAGCGGGCGTATACAATGAGCAGTTCTTC	CASSVRLAGVYNEQFF
TRBJ2-1	.	TRBD1	TRBV15	TGTGCCACCAGCAGAATTCACAGGGGGCCTTTCGACTTCGGACCTCCGTCCTACAATGAGCAGTTCTTC	CATSRIHRGPFDFGPPSYNEQFF
TRBJ2-1	.	.	TRBV7-9	TGTGCCAGCAGCTCGCCTACTTCGGGCGATGAGCAGTTCTTC	CASSSPTSGDEQFF
TRBJ2-7	.	TRBD2	TRBV12-3/TRBV12-4	TGTGCCAGCAGTTTTAAGGTTGTTCGGGAGGGTGGCTACGAGCAGTACTTC	CASSFKVVREGGYEQYF
TRBJ2-7	few	.	TRBV28	TGTGCCAGCAGTGGAGGGGTAGTTGTGCAGTACTTC	CASSGGVVVQYF
TRBJ2-7	.	.	TRBV7-3	TGTGCCAGCAGCCCCCCACCGGACAGCTACGAGCAGTACTTC	CASSPPPDSYEQYF